These 24 T cell receptor beta chains share one sample of origin, sequenced in a study of cytomegalovirus exposure and HLA in healthy donors (TCRdb year 2017). Library creation used the immunoSEQ multiplex PCR assay. For the multiplex PCR, a mixture combining 60 forward primers for TCR Vbeta segments and 13 reverse primers for TCR Jbeta segments was used. The table comes from immuneACCESS by way of TCRdb, which keeps in-frame sequences with V and J called. Part of the clones is missing from these tables; in studies checked, under half for an unresolved V gene and the rest for unknown reasons. The sample yields around 200,000 clones; 82% were counted once. The ten largest make up approximately 6.5% of the sample. The sequencing sample was made of PBMCs. These receptors came from a man aged 35 to 55 in good health and CMV-seropositive.

The chain employs TRBV15 and TRBJ1-1, with a tentative D call TRBD1 (6 bases). V shed 3 bases and J shed 0 bases, with 11 bases lying between them. The germline gives CDR1 LNHNV, CDR2 YYDKDF (reference sequence). CDR3 length: 15 residues. The CDR3 region is CATSRSGDLNTEAFF. The CDR3 bases are TGTGCCACCAGCAGGTCAGGGGATCTGAACACTGAAGCTTTCTTT.

The chain links TRBV29-1 to TRBJ2-5, with TRBD2 matching 7 bases. Near its end, the DNA agrees better with TRBJ2-7, so the J call may be wrong. This CDR3 is 13 amino acids long. The germline V gene has CDR1 SQVTM and CDR2 ANQGSEA. CDR3 DNA sequence: TGCAGCGTCAGGACTAGTCGGACCTACGAGCAGTACTTC. Protein product: CSVRTSRTYEQYF.

The gene calls are TRBV5-1 and TRBJ2-2, with D maybe TRBD2 (5 bases). V was trimmed by 0 bases and J by 6 bases, leaving 15 bases between them. There are 16 residues in the CDR3. Looked up from germline, CDR1 is SGHRS and CDR2 is YFSETQ. The CDR3: CASSLEIDGKAGELFF. The CDR3 DNA follows: TGCGCCAGCAGCTTGGAGATTGACGGGAAAGCCGGGGAGCTGTTTTTT.

Regarding this clone: Other DNA sequences in this specimen translate into the identical CDR3. The chain recombines TRBV7-2 with TRBJ1-5; D might be TRBD1 (6 bases). CDR1 and CDR2 (germline): SGHTA, FQGNSA. This CDR3 region has 14 residues. V shed 1 base and J shed 2 bases, with 6 bases lying between them. The CDR3 region is CASSLGQGNQPQHF. The CDR3 bases are TGTGCCAGCAGCTTAGGACAGGGCAATCAGCCCCAGCATTTT. The entire variable domain, with the rest obtained from reference TRBV7-2 and TRBJ1-5, is as follows: GAGVSQSPSNKVTEKGKDVELRCDPISGHTALYWYRQSLGQGLEFLIYFQGNSAPDKSGLPSDRFSAERTGGSVSTLTIQRTQQEDSAVYLCASSLGQGNQPQHFGDGTRLSIL.

V usage is TRBV19 and J usage is TRBJ1-5; maybe TRBD1 (5 bases). The CDR3 has 16 amino acids. V was clipped by 1 base and J by 2 bases, with 12 bases between them. Germline V gene sequence: CDR1 LNHDA, CDR2 SQIVND (reference sequence). The DNA of the CDR3 is TGTGCCAGTAGTATAGTCGGGGGAGGGGGCAATCAGCCCCAGCATTTT. It yields the protein CASSIVGGGGNQPQHF.

This clone turned up a few times. The rearrangement links TRBV9 to TRBJ2-7, with no clear D. With 2 bases removed from V and 0 bases from J, the gap between germline ends came to 9 bases. The CDR3 is 14 residues long. The germline V gene has CDR1 SGDLS and CDR2 YYNGEE. The CDR3 DNA follows: TGTGCCAGCAGCGTGGAGTCCTTCTCCTACGAGCAGTACTTC. This translates into CASSVESFSYEQYF.

J is TRBJ2-7 and V is TRBV29-1; 13 nucleotides align to TRBD2. This CDR3 region has 14 residues. The V segment lost 8 bases and the J segment 6 bases; nucleotides outside the gene matches: 10. Germline V CDR1 and CDR2: SQVTM, ANQGSEA. The CDR3 reads CSQRTSGRAFEQYF. In DNA form, the CDR3 reads TGCAGCCAACGAACTAGCGGGAGGGCCTTCGAGCAGTACTTC.

The DNA of the CDR3 is TGTGCCAGCAGTGAAGGCGGTCTGTCCTACGAGCAGTACGTC. Translating it yields CASSEGGLSYEQYV. The chain joins TRBV6-1 to TRBJ2-7, with no clear D. V was clipped by 1 base and J by 1 base, with 8 bases between them. The CDR3 covers 14 residues. CDR1 is MNHNS and CDR2 is SASEGT in the germline V gene.

The genes are TRBV5-4 and TRBJ2-3; 9 nucleotides line up with TRBD2. The CDR3 consists of 17 residues. Unmatched junction bases numbered 13, after V lost 4 bases and J lost 4 bases. The germline V gene has CDR1 SGHNT and CDR2 YYREEE (reference sequence). CDR3 in amino acids: CASSPGEREAPPDTQYF. CDR3 nucleotide sequence: TGTGCCAGCAGCCCAGGCGAGCGGGAGGCCCCCCCAGATACGCAGTATTTT. Variable domain in full (rest from reference TRBV5-4 and TRBJ2-3): ETGVTQSPTHLIKTRGQQVTLRCSSQSGHNTVSWYQQALGQGPQFIFQYYREEENGRGNFPPRFSGLQFPNYSSELNVNALELDDSALYLCASSPGEREAPPDTQYFGPGTRLTVL.

The gene calls are TRBV4-1 and TRBJ2-1; D not certain. Germline V gene lookup returns CDR1 MGHRA and CDR2 YSYEKL. V shed 0 bases and J shed 4 bases, with 10 bases lying between them. This CDR3 contains 15 residues. The CDR3 DNA sequence: TGCGCCAGCAGCCAAGAGATCACTACATACAATGAGCAGTTCTTC. Its protein is CASSQEITTYNEQFF.

This sequence joins TRBV11-2 and TRBJ2-7, with a tentative D call TRBD1 (6 bases). The CDR3 totals 15 residues. The V and J ends lost 5 bases and 3 bases respectively, with 17 bases between them. Germline lookup yields CDR1 SGHAT and CDR2 FQNNGV. CDR3 sequence (DNA): TGTGCCAGCAGCGACTCGCGACAGGTAAACTACGAGCAGTACGTC. Its translation: CASSDSRQVNYEQYV.

The chain is built from TRBV11-1 and TRBJ2-7, with D perhaps matching TRBD2 (5 bases). V dropped 0 bases and J dropped 3 bases, with 12 bases sitting between them. The CDR3 covers 15 residues. Germline CDR1 and CDR2: SGHAT and FQDESV (reference sequence). The CDR3 loop is CASSLAWGEDYEQYF. The CDR3 nucleotides are TGTGCCAGCAGCTTAGCATGGGGAGAGGACTACGAGCAGTACTTC.

The CDR3 sequence is CASSLAGTSETQYF. The CDR3 DNA follows: TGCGCCAGCAGCTTGGCGGGGACTAGCGAGACCCAGTACTTC. The V and J genes are TRBV5-1 and TRBJ2-5; 9 positions match TRBD2. V lost 0 bases, J lost 5 bases, and 2 bases stayed unmatched. The V gene's germline CDR1 is SGHRS and CDR2 YFSETQ. CDR3 length: 14 amino acids.

In this sample, this clone turned up once. CDR3 bases: TGTGCCAGCAGGGGAGTCGATGGGGGCAATCAGCCCCAGCATTTT. This codes for CASRGVDGGNQPQHF. This chain joins TRBV6-5 and TRBJ1-5; D remains ambiguous. Germline V gene sequence: CDR1 MNHEY, CDR2 SVGAGI. V was clipped by 6 bases and J by 2 bases, with 14 bases between them. This CDR3 has 15 residues.

The gene calls are TRBV19 and TRBJ1-1, with 9 bases matching TRBD1. J gave up 1 base and V 4 bases, and 4 bases lay outside the gene matches. The CDR3 consists of 15 residues. Germline V gene data show CDR1 as LNHDA and CDR2 as SQIVND (reference sequence). Here the CDR3 reads CASSTQGASNTEAFF. The CDR3 nucleotides read TGTGCCAGTAGTACACAGGGGGCGTCGAACACTGAAGCTTTCTTT. The complete variable domain, with remaining parts taken from reference TRBV19 and TRBJ1-1, reads DGGITQSPKYLFRKEGQNVTLSCEQNLNHDAMYWYRQDPGQGLRLIYYSQIVNDFQKGDIAEGYSVSREKKESFPLTVTSAQKNPTAFYLCASSTQGASNTEAFFGQGTRLTVV.

The chain couples TRBV2 to TRBJ2-1, with 9 bases that match TRBD2. V lost 7 bases to trimming and J lost 2 bases; unmatched junction nucleotides: 6. Germline values: CDR1 SNHLY, CDR2 FYNNEI. The CDR3 extends over 15 amino acids. The CDR3 sequence: CASTPGGRAYNEQFF. The CDR3 bases are TGTGCCAGCACCCCGGGCGGGAGGGCCTACAATGAGCAGTTCTTC.

This sequence joins TRBV7-9 and TRBJ2-3; 13 bases are a match to TRBD2. The junction had 4 bases not matched to a gene; V was cut back by 3 bases and J by 4 bases. This CDR3 has 16 amino acids. Per germline, CDR1 SEHNR and CDR2 FQNEAQ (reference sequence). This chain's CDR3 is CASSFGLAGAADTQYF. The DNA of the CDR3 is TGTGCCAGCAGCTTTGGACTAGCGGGAGCTGCAGATACGCAGTATTTT.

The chain recombines TRBV9 with TRBJ1-1; D perhaps matches TRBD1 (5 bases). Per the germline V gene, CDR1 is SGDLS and CDR2 is YYNGEE. V gave up 0 bases and J gave up 0 bases, with 9 bases separating them. This CDR3 is 15 amino acids long. The CDR3 DNA reads TGTGCCAGCAGCGTAGTCACGACAGTGAACACTGAAGCTTTCTTT. The encoded protein is CASSVVTTVNTEAFF.

This clone appeared a few times. This rearrangement joins TRBV2 to TRBJ2-5, with 7 bases aligning to TRBD1. CDR1 and CDR2 from the germline V gene are SNHLY and FYNNEI. The CDR3 has 14 residues. Losses at the gene ends were 4 bases for V and 5 bases for J; bases not matched to a gene: 7. CDR3 in DNA: TGTGCCAGCAGTGCGCAGGGGGTTACCGAGACCCAGTACTTC. This encodes CASSAQGVTETQYF.

The chain's CDR3 is CASSSGLAGGGNEQFF. The CDR3, as DNA: TGTGCCAGCAGCTCTGGACTAGCGGGTGGCGGCAATGAGCAGTTCTTC. The chain employs TRBV7-6 and TRBJ2-1, with TRBD2 matching 11 bases. The CDR3 length is 16 residues. Germline V lookup: CDR1 SGHVS, CDR2 FNYEAQ. The V and J ends lost 4 bases and 6 bases, in that order; junction bases with no gene match: 8.

The chain combines TRBV7-3 with TRBJ2-3, with D maybe TRBD2 (5 bases). Per the germline V gene, CDR1 is SGHTA and CDR2 is FQGTGA. Trimming took 5 bases from V and 3 from J, leaving 9 bases between them. The CDR3 runs to 13 residues. The CDR3, as DNA: TGTGCCAGCAGCAGTCGGAGGACAGATACGCAGTATTTT. This codes for CASSSRRTDTQYF.

J is TRBJ2-1 and V is TRBV9, with TRBD1 identical over 11 bases. CDR1 and CDR2 from the germline V gene are SGDLS and YYNGEE. With V trimmed by 4 bases and J by 8 bases, 11 bases remained unmatched. The CDR3 runs to 16 residues. This CDR3 reads CASSPKRGTGGDEQFF. In DNA, the CDR3 is TGTGCCAGCAGCCCAAAACGGGGGACAGGGGGTGATGAGCAGTTCTTC.

The rearrangement uses TRBV9 and TRBJ1-2; D is possibly TRBD1 (6 bases). The CDR3 has 14 amino acids. V lost 5 bases to trimming and J lost 6 bases, with 17 bases between them. The germline V gene has CDR1 SGDLS and CDR2 YYNGEE. CDR3 loop: CASRGWGGDNGYTF. CDR3 DNA: TGTGCCAGCAGAGGCTGGGGGGGCGATAATGGCTACACCTTC.

This rearrangement joins TRBV10-2 to TRBJ2-7, with 11 bases matching TRBD1. This CDR3 contains 13 residues. Unmatched junction bases numbered 7, after V lost 10 bases and J lost 5 bases. CDR1 is WSHSY and CDR2 is SAAADI in the germline V gene. Here the CDR3 reads CATRTGGGNEQYV. CDR3 DNA sequence: TGCGCCACCAGGACAGGGGGCGGGAACGAGCAGTACGTC.